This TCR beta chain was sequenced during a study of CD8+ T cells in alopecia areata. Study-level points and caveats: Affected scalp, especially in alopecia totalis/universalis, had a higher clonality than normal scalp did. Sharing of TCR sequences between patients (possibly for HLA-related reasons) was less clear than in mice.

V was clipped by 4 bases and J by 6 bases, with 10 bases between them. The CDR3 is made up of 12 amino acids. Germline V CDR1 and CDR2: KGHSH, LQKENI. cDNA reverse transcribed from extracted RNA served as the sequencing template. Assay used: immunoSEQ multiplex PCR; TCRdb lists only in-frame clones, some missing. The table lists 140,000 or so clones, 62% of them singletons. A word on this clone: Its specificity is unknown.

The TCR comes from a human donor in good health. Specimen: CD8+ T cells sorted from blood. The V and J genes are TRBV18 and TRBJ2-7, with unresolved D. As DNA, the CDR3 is TGTGCCAGCTCACTAGACTGGGGCGAGCAGTACTTC. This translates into CASSLDWGEQYF. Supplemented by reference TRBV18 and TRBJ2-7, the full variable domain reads NAGVMQNPRHLVRRRGQEARLRCSPMKGHSHVYWYRQLPEEGLKFMVYLQKENIIDESGMPKERFSAEFPKEGPSILRIQQVVRGDSAAYFCASSLDWGEQYFGPGTRLTVT.